This T cell receptor (beta chain) appears in the sequencing data of a study of memory CD8 T cells in hepatitis C reinfection. Stated time point: late/post reinfection, 12 to 24 weeks after detection. The sorted cells went straight to TCR sequencing with no prior in vitro expansion. In its sample, this clone was seen a few times. The CDR3 has 14 amino acids. The germline V and J ends were trimmed by 5 bases and 0 bases, with 10 bases remaining between them. CDR1 and CDR2 from the germline V gene are SEHNR and FQNEAQ (reference sequence). Only in-frame clones appear in the TCRdb table, and some are missing; sequencing was by immunoSEQ multiplex PCR. Here the sample spans some 46,000 clones, 89% being singletons.

The V gene is TRBV7-9, the J gene TRBJ1-1; D is possibly TRBD1 (6 bases). The sequenced sample was naive CD8+ T cells sorted from blood. The TCR was taken from a young man with hepatitis C virus infection. CDR3 region: CASSTTGMNTEAFF. CDR3 coding DNA: TGTGCCAGCAGCACGACAGGTATGAACACTGAAGCTTTCTTT.